This is a list of T cell receptor beta chains from one sample in a study of T cells after yellow fever vaccination. TCRdb passed the 5' RACE reads through MiXCR, listing each CDR3 protein once. The sample has roughly 300,000 distinct CDR3 sequences, roughly 7.5% seen once. Sample: PBMCs, taken roughly 46 days after the first yellow fever vaccination. These receptors were obtained from a man aged 18 to 30 who received the YFV17D yellow fever vaccine. CDR3s include the opening cysteine and the closing phenylalanine or tryptophan. D genes are given only for firm matches. Clone sizes are given selectively: once, few, many, or a class where the clone is expanded.

d_call | clone_size | j_call | cdr3_length | v_call | cdr3_aa | cdr3_nt
TRBD1 | . | TRBJ1-4 | 19 | TRBV4-1 | CASSLKWDSVLRANEKLFF | TGCGCCAGCAGCCTAAAGTGGGACAGCGTCCTTAGAGCTAATGAAAAACTGTTTTTT
TRBD2 | many | TRBJ2-1 | 15 | TRBV7-2 | CASSLGSGGYNEQFF | TGCGCCAGCAGCTTGGGTAGCGGGGGTTACAATGAGCAGTTCTTC
TRBD2 | few | TRBJ2-7 | 15 | TRBV7-2 | CASSLLAGEFYEQYF | TGTGCCAGCAGCTTATTAGCGGGGGAGTTTTACGAGCAGTACTTC
. | few | TRBJ1-1 | 14 | TRBV7-9 | CASSSVGGPTEAFF | TGTGCCAGCAGCTCAGTCGGCGGGCCCACTGAAGCTTTCTTT
. | . | TRBJ1-5 | 15 | TRBV19 | CASSFSSQLNQPQHF | TGTGCCAGTAGTTTCAGTAGTCAGCTCAATCAGCCCCAGCATTTT
TRBD1 | few | TRBJ1-2 | 15 | TRBV7-2 | CASSYGTGNGYGYTF | TGTGCCAGCAGCTATGGGACAGGCAATGGGTATGGCTACACCTTC
. | few | TRBJ2-6 | 21 | TRBV11-1 | CASSSLWGRDVVRSGANVLTF | TGTGCCAGCAGCTCACTCTGGGGCAGGGATGTCGTTAGGTCTGGGGCCAACGTCCTGACTTTC
. | few | TRBJ2-1 | 15 | TRBV18 | CASSPPGGDNNEQFF | TGTGCCAGCTCACCACCGGGCGGGGACAACAATGAGCAGTTCTTC
. | once | TRBJ1-1 | 13 | TRBV5-6 | CASSFPSGTEALF | TGTGCCAGCAGCTTTCCCAGCGGCACTGAAGCTCTCTTT
TRBD1 | few | TRBJ1-2 | 14 | TRBV10-3 | CAIWGDSLNYGYTF | TGTGCCATCTGGGGGGACAGTCTCAACTATGGCTACACCTTC
. | . | TRBJ2-7 | 14 | TRBV6-5 | CASSLTVHSYEQYF | TGTGCCAGCAGTTTGACAGTTCACTCCTACGAGCAGTACTTC
TRBD1 | few | TRBJ2-1 | 14 | TRBV15 | CATSRGDRGGEQFF | TGTGCCACCAGCAGAGGGGACAGGGGTGGTGAGCAGTTCTTC
. | . | TRBJ1-2 | 14 | TRBV5-6 | CASSPGSSNYGYTF | TGTGCCAGCAGCCCCGGGAGCTCTAACTATGGCTACACCTTC
TRBD2 | few | TRBJ2-3 | 15 | TRBV19 | CASRRSGGAADTQYF | TGTGCCTCGCGACGGAGCGGGGGGGCTGCAGATACGCAGTATTTT
. | few | TRBJ2-3 | 14 | TRBV28 | CASSFGQGFGTQYF | TGTGCCAGCAGTTTTGGGCAAGGGTTTGGTACGCAGTATTTT
. | few | TRBJ2-2 | 16 | TRBV5-6 | CASSPDRREIGGELFF | TGTGCCAGCAGCCCGGACAGGCGGGAGATTGGCGGGGAGCTGTTTTTT
. | . | TRBJ1-2 | 13 | TRBV9 | CASSVQGISGYTF | TGTGCCAGCAGCGTCCAGGGGATCAGCGGCTACACCTTC
TRBD1 | . | TRBJ1-1 | 14 | TRBV5-5 | CASRTGTGNTEAFF | TGTGCCAGCAGGACCGGGACAGGGAACACTGAAGCTTTCTTT
TRBD1 | many | TRBJ1-1 | 15 | TRBV9 | CASSEPPGTGSEAFF | TGTGCCAGCAGCGAACCCCCCGGGACAGGGTCGGAAGCTTTCTTT